This is a list of T cell receptor beta chains from one sample in a study of beta chain features in type 1 diabetes. Sequencing used immunoSEQ multiplex PCR; TCRdb keeps in-frame clones, though not all of them. The sample contains 310,000 or so clones, 15% of which appear only once. Sequencing was carried out using naive CD4+ T cells from blood. These receptors were taken from a man between 18 and 35 years old with type 1 diabetes. Each CDR3 is given with its conserved first and last residue.

CDR3	V	J
CASSLGRQRSYNEQFF	TRBV7-8	TRBJ2-1
CASSQGTGDYEQYF	TRBV4-2	TRBJ2-7
CATFSGTYSGANVLTF	TRBV10-3	TRBJ2-6
CASSLTPRQGAMSDEAFF	TRBV11-2	TRBJ1-1
CASSLNRDSPLHF	TRBV5-4	TRBJ1-6
CASSFGTSGAQETQYF	TRBV11-2	TRBJ2-5
CAWSTGRDQPQHF	TRBV30	TRBJ1-5
CASSWAHRGRETQYF	TRBV5-1	TRBJ2-5
CASSPGLLSEKLFF	TRBV27	TRBJ1-4
CASSQERGTKTGELFF	TRBV4-2	TRBJ2-2
CASSLAGGPRDNEQFF	TRBV7-6	TRBJ2-1
CASSLDSGLAIQYF	TRBV5-1	TRBJ2-5
CASRGSGQPQHF	TRBV28	TRBJ1-5
CASRQTGSEQYF	TRBV6-5	TRBJ2-7
CASSASTSSSDTQYF	TRBV18	TRBJ2-3
CATSRDRGPYEQYF	TRBV15	TRBJ2-7
CSAMAGSWDTEAFF	TRBV29-1	TRBJ1-1
CASSQLLGEGRYNEQFF	TRBV18	TRBJ2-1
CASSQDINEKLFF	TRBV4-3	TRBJ1-4
CASSFGLAGGLRYNEQFF	TRBV27	TRBJ2-1
CASSESGNIQYF	TRBV10-1	TRBJ2-4
CASSQPPGQGFGELFF	TRBV4-1	TRBJ2-2
CASSGGGQRYSYEQYF	TRBV18	TRBJ2-7
CASKEGGYNEQFF	TRBV2	TRBJ2-1
CASSPRTGGFYGYTF	TRBV18	TRBJ1-2
CASSTSGGSGELFF	TRBV28	TRBJ2-2
CASSIVRGEQYF	TRBV21-1	TRBJ2-7
CASSLLTSEYQETQYF	TRBV5-1	TRBJ2-5
CAMASSPSTDTQYF	TRBV10-3	TRBJ2-3
CASSVLASGGPEQETQYF	TRBV9	TRBJ2-5
CASRRTGGLAGELFF	TRBV5-1	TRBJ2-2
CASSPAGTSLNEQFF	TRBV7-9	TRBJ2-1
CASSPTGGHGYTF	TRBV5-1	TRBJ1-2
CASSSSGQRAPGNEQFF	TRBV10-2	TRBJ2-1
CASSQPSCSGNTIYF	TRBV23-1	TRBJ1-3
CASSLQGDTEAFF	TRBV6-6	TRBJ1-1
CASSRQGGFSGNQPQHF	TRBV19	TRBJ1-5
CASRPDRYSNQPQHF	TRBV2	TRBJ1-5
CASSPPNRDNHEQYF	TRBV18	TRBJ2-7
CASSETFNGGHEQFF	TRBV28	TRBJ2-1
CASSYPRVGVGKLFF	TRBV6-6	TRBJ1-4
CASSYGQLQETQYF	TRBV14	TRBJ2-5
CASSPEAGTEAFF	TRBV7-9	TRBJ1-1
CASSSPSGQGVTGELFF	TRBV5-1	TRBJ2-2
CASSPSGRRRDTQYF	TRBV28	TRBJ2-3
CASESGRYNEQFF	TRBV7-9	TRBJ2-1
CASSRIAGGTDTQYF	TRBV13	TRBJ2-3
CSGSGHLYNEQFF	TRBV29-1	TRBJ2-1
CASSSRQGRSSPLHF	TRBV5-1	TRBJ1-6
CASSPILGLAGYEQYF	TRBV7-9	TRBJ2-7
CASSQERFVYSPLHF	TRBV14	TRBJ1-6
CASSPRQGINSPLHF	TRBV11-2	TRBJ1-6
CASSPPSSSYNEQFF	TRBV18	TRBJ2-1
CSVLPGLNTDTQYF	TRBV29-1	TRBJ2-3
CAWKGASEAFF	TRBV30	TRBJ1-1
CASSQDPGAAYGYTF	TRBV4-3	TRBJ1-2
CASSPQGTPQETQYF	TRBV9	TRBJ2-5
CASSNPQENTGELFF	TRBV18	TRBJ2-2
CASSPAIRNQPQHF	TRBV18	TRBJ1-5
CASSPGMAYEQYF	TRBV19	TRBJ2-7